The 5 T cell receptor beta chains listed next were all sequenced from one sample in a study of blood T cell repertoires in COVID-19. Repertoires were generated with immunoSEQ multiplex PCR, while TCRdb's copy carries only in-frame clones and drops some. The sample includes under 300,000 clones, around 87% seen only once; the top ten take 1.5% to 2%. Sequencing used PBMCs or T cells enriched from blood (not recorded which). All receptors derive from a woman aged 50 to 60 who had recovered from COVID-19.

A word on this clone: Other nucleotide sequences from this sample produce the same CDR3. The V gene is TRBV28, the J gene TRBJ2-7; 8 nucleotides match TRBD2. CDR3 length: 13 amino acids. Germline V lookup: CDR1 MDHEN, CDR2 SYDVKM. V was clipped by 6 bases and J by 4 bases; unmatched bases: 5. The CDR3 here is CASRTGGPYEQYF. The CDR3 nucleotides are TGTGCCAGCAGGACGGGAGGGCCGTACGAGCAGTACTTC.

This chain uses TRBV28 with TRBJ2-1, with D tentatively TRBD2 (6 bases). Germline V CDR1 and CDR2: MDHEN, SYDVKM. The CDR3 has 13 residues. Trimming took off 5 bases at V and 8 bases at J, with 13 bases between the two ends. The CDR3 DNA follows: TGTGCCAGCAGTGGTGGGGGGAGAGATGAGCAGTTCTTC. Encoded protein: CASSGGGRDEQFF. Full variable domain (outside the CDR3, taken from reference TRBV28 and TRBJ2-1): DVKVTQSSRYLVKRTGEKVFLECVQDMDHENMFWYRQDPGLGLRLIYFSYDVKMKEKGDIPEGYSVSREKKERFSLILESASTNQTSMYLCASSGGGRDEQFFGPGTRLTVL.

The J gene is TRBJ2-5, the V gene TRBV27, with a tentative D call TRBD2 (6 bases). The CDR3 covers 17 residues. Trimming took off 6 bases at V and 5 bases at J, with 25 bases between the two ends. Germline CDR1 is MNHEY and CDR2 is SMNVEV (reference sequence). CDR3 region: CASSPRVGGRVLETQYF. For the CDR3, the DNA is TGTGCCAGCAGCCCAAGGGTGGGGGGACGCGTGTTGGAGACCCAGTACTTC.

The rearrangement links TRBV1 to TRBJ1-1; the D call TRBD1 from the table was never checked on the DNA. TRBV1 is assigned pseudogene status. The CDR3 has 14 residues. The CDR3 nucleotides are TGCACCAGCAGCCATGGCAGGGTGTACACTGAAGCTTTCTTT. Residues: CTSSHGRVYTEAFF.

The CDR3 bases are TGTGCCAGCAGCCCGGCCGGGACAGGAAACTACGAGCAGTACTTC. Protein: CASSPAGTGNYEQYF. The chain is built from TRBV5-5 and TRBJ2-7; 8 bases fit TRBD1. Germline values: CDR1 SGHKS, CDR2 YYEKEE (reference sequence). CDR3 length: 15 amino acids. V trimming: 4 bases; J trimming: 3 bases; junction bases outside the gene matches: 9. Based on the CDR3 plus reference TRBV5-5 and TRBJ2-7, the full variable domain is DAGVTQSPTHLIKTRGQQVTLRCSPISGHKSVSWYQQVLGQGPQFIFQYYEKEERGRGNFPDRFSARQFPNYSSELNVNALLLGDSALYLCASSPAGTGNYEQYFGPGTRLTVT.